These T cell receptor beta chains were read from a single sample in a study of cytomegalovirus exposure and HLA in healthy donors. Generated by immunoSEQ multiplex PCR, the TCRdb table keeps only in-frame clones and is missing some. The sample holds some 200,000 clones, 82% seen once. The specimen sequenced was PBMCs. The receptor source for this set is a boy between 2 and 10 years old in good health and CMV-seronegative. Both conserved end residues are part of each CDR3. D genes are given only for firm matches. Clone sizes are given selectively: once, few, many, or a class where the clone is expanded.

cdr3_aa: CASSSSGQNTEAFF
cdr3_nt: TGTGCCAGCAGCTCCTCGGGACAGAACACTGAAGCTTTCTTT
v_call: TRBV7-3
j_call: TRBJ1-1
clone_size: once
d_call: .

cdr3_aa: CASSLAGGNEQFF
cdr3_nt: TGTGCCAGCAGCTTAGCGGGGGGGAATGAGCAGTTCTTC
v_call: TRBV7-3
j_call: TRBJ2-1
clone_size: .
d_call: TRBD2

cdr3_aa: CASSSGPRGRETQYF
cdr3_nt: TGTGCCAGCAGCTCCGGTCCTAGGGGCCGAGAGACCCAGTACTTC
v_call: TRBV7-9
j_call: TRBJ2-5
clone_size: .
d_call: .

cdr3_aa: CASIDRGRLVGSSPLHF
cdr3_nt: TGTGCCAGCATTGACAGGGGGCGTTTAGTGGGATCTTCACCCCTCCACTTT
v_call: TRBV6-1
j_call: TRBJ1-6
clone_size: few
d_call: TRBD1

cdr3_aa: CASSQVGGTGNEKLFF
cdr3_nt: TGCGCCAGCAGCCAAGTGGGAGGGACAGGGAATGAAAAACTGTTTTTT
v_call: TRBV4-3
j_call: TRBJ1-4
clone_size: .
d_call: TRBD1

cdr3_aa: CASSIAPTGSTSIYEQYF
cdr3_nt: TGTGCCAGTAGTATAGCCCCTACAGGGAGCACCTCCATCTACGAGCAGTACTTC
v_call: TRBV19
j_call: TRBJ2-7
clone_size: .
d_call: .

cdr3_aa: CASSHDRAGMRNSPLHF
cdr3_nt: TGTGCCAGCAGCCACGACAGGGCCGGGATGAGGAATTCACCCCTCCACTTT
v_call: TRBV5-6
j_call: TRBJ1-6
clone_size: .
d_call: TRBD1

cdr3_aa: CASSQEGLNGELFF
cdr3_nt: TGCGCCAGCAGCCAAGAGGGACTAAACGGGGAGCTGTTTTTT
v_call: TRBV4-3
j_call: TRBJ2-2
clone_size: .
d_call: TRBD2

cdr3_aa: CASSETSGGYNEQFF
cdr3_nt: TGTGCCAGCAGCGAAACTAGCGGGGGCTACAATGAGCAGTTCTTC
v_call: TRBV2
j_call: TRBJ2-1
clone_size: .
d_call: TRBD2

cdr3_aa: CASSPGGHVLTF
cdr3_nt: TGTGCCAGTAGCCCGGGGGGTCACGTCCTGACTTTC
v_call: TRBV19
j_call: TRBJ2-6
clone_size: .
d_call: TRBD2

cdr3_aa: CASSHGQTATSPLHF
cdr3_nt: TGCGCCAGCAGCCACGGACAGACGGCTACTTCACCCCTCCACTTT
v_call: TRBV5-1
j_call: TRBJ1-6
clone_size: .
d_call: .

cdr3_aa: CASSLLGGANYGYTF
cdr3_nt: TGTGCCAGCAGCCTGCTGGGGGGAGCTAACTATGGCTACACCTTC
v_call: TRBV4-2
j_call: TRBJ1-2
clone_size: .
d_call: .

cdr3_aa: CASSERLQGGSPLHF
cdr3_nt: TGTGCCAGCAGTGAACGGCTACAGGGGGGGTCACCCCTCCACTTT
v_call: TRBV25-1
j_call: TRBJ1-6
clone_size: .
d_call: TRBD1

cdr3_aa: CASSEQGVEQFF
cdr3_nt: TGTGCCAGCAGTGAACAGGGGGTAGAGCAGTTCTTC
v_call: TRBV2
j_call: TRBJ2-1
clone_size: .
d_call: TRBD1

cdr3_aa: CASSSSEGTSEAFF
cdr3_nt: TGCGCCAGCAGCTCGTCTGAGGGAACATCTGAAGCTTTCTTT
v_call: TRBV5-1
j_call: TRBJ1-1
clone_size: few
d_call: .

cdr3_aa: CASSLDTNNSPLHF
cdr3_nt: TGTGCCAGCAGCCTGGACACAAATAATTCACCCCTCCACTTT
v_call: TRBV5-4
j_call: TRBJ1-6
clone_size: .
d_call: .

cdr3_aa: CASSVRGGQKPYGYTF
cdr3_nt: TGTGCCAGCAGCGTCCGAGGAGGGCAGAAACCCTATGGCTACACCTTC
v_call: TRBV7-8
j_call: TRBJ1-2
clone_size: .
d_call: .

cdr3_aa: CASSLGGTAGYGYTF
cdr3_nt: TGCGCCAGCAGCTTGGGCGGGACAGCGGGCTATGGCTACACCTTC
v_call: TRBV5-1
j_call: TRBJ1-2
clone_size: .
d_call: TRBD1

cdr3_aa: CASSGDSRRPQHF
cdr3_nt: TGTGCCAGCAGTGGGGACAGCCGTAGGCCCCAGCATTTT
v_call: TRBV6-1
j_call: TRBJ1-5
clone_size: .
d_call: TRBD1

cdr3_aa: CASSPRLAGELFF
cdr3_nt: TGTGCCAGCAGTCCCCGTCTCGCCGGGGAGCTGTTTTTT
v_call: TRBV28
j_call: TRBJ2-2
clone_size: .
d_call: .

cdr3_aa: CASSFGLGTGELFF
cdr3_nt: TGCGCCAGCAGCTTTGGGCTGGGCACCGGGGAGCTGTTTTTT
v_call: TRBV5-1
j_call: TRBJ2-2
clone_size: .
d_call: .

cdr3_aa: CASSLVWASHAANIQYF
cdr3_nt: TGTGCCAGCAGCTTGGTATGGGCCTCACACGCTGCAAACATTCAGTACTTC
v_call: TRBV5-8
j_call: TRBJ2-4
clone_size: .
d_call: .

cdr3_aa: CASSLAQQGNYGYTF
cdr3_nt: TGTGCCAGCAGCTTAGCTCAGCAGGGGAACTATGGCTACACCTTC
v_call: TRBV7-9
j_call: TRBJ1-2
clone_size: .
d_call: .

cdr3_aa: CASRPLGQGFEKLFF
cdr3_nt: TGTGCCAGCAGGCCTCTGGGACAGGGATTTGAAAAACTGTTTTTT
v_call: TRBV7-9
j_call: TRBJ1-4
clone_size: few
d_call: TRBD1

cdr3_aa: CASSDTGYENGYTF
cdr3_nt: TGTGCCAGCAGTGATACAGGGTATGAGAATGGCTACACCTTC
v_call: TRBV2
j_call: TRBJ1-2
clone_size: .
d_call: .

cdr3_aa: CASTSGTGAVTYEQYF
cdr3_nt: TGTGCCAGCACTTCCGGGACAGGGGCGGTAACGTACGAGCAGTACTTC
v_call: TRBV27
j_call: TRBJ2-7
clone_size: .
d_call: TRBD1

cdr3_aa: CASSLQGASYEQYF
cdr3_nt: TGTGCCAGCAGTCTACAGGGGGCCTCCTACGAGCAGTACTTC
v_call: TRBV2
j_call: TRBJ2-7
clone_size: once
d_call: TRBD1

cdr3_aa: CASSLQGAYGYTF
cdr3_nt: TGTGCCAGCAGCCTACAGGGGGCCTATGGCTACACCTTC
v_call: TRBV5-8
j_call: TRBJ1-2
clone_size: few
d_call: TRBD1

cdr3_aa: CASSDPDRVGDTGELFF
cdr3_nt: TGTGCCAGCAGTGACCCCGACAGGGTGGGGGACACCGGGGAGCTGTTTTTT
v_call: TRBV25-1
j_call: TRBJ2-2
clone_size: .
d_call: TRBD1

cdr3_aa: CASSHMGLAGGHNEQFF
cdr3_nt: TGTGCCAGCAGCCACATGGGACTAGCGGGGGGGCACAATGAGCAGTTCTTC
v_call: TRBV4-2
j_call: TRBJ2-1
clone_size: .
d_call: TRBD2

cdr3_aa: CASSFKGQSSYEQYF
cdr3_nt: TGTGCCAGTAGTTTTAAGGGACAGAGCTCCTACGAGCAGTACTTC
v_call: TRBV19
j_call: TRBJ2-7
clone_size: .
d_call: TRBD1

cdr3_aa: CASSGPGQGYTNTEAFF
cdr3_nt: TGCGCCAGCAGCGGACCGGGACAGGGTTATACGAACACTGAAGCTTTCTTT
v_call: TRBV5-1
j_call: TRBJ1-1
clone_size: .
d_call: TRBD1

cdr3_aa: CASSLQAQFHYGYTF
cdr3_nt: TGCGCCAGCAGCCTACAGGCTCAGTTCCACTATGGCTACACCTTC
v_call: TRBV5-1
j_call: TRBJ1-2
clone_size: .
d_call: .

cdr3_aa: CASSEQGWETQYF
cdr3_nt: TGTGCCAGCAGCGAACAGGGCTGGGAGACCCAGTACTTC
v_call: TRBV9
j_call: TRBJ2-5
clone_size: .
d_call: .

cdr3_aa: CASSPTQGANTNSNQPQHF
cdr3_nt: TGCGCCAGCAGCCCCACACAGGGGGCGAATACTAATAGCAATCAGCCCCAGCATTTT
v_call: TRBV4-1
j_call: TRBJ1-5
clone_size: .
d_call: TRBD1

cdr3_aa: CASSLQGPEYTIYF
cdr3_nt: TGCGCCAGCAGCTTGCAGGGGCCCGAGTACACCATATATTTT
v_call: TRBV5-1
j_call: TRBJ1-3
clone_size: .
d_call: .

cdr3_aa: CASSRGGLAVWDEQYF
cdr3_nt: TGTGCCAGCAGCCGAGGGGGTCTAGCCGTTTGGGACGAGCAGTACTTC
v_call: TRBV7-2
j_call: TRBJ2-7
clone_size: once
d_call: .

cdr3_aa: CASSFTGTANTEAFF
cdr3_nt: TGTGCCAGCAGCTTTACTGGGACAGCGAACACTGAAGCTTTCTTT
v_call: TRBV7-2
j_call: TRBJ1-1
clone_size: .
d_call: TRBD1

cdr3_aa: CASTRQGDTGELFF
cdr3_nt: TGTGCCAGTACCCGACAGGGCGACACCGGGGAGCTGTTTTTT
v_call: TRBV19
j_call: TRBJ2-2
clone_size: .
d_call: TRBD1

cdr3_aa: CASSQDPGTPYNEQFF
cdr3_nt: TGCGCCAGCAGCCAAGATCCTGGGACACCTTACAATGAGCAGTTCTTC
v_call: TRBV4-3
j_call: TRBJ2-1
clone_size: few
d_call: .

cdr3_aa: CASSVAGAGAYNEQFF
cdr3_nt: TGTGCCAGCAGCGTAGCAGGAGCGGGGGCCTACAATGAGCAGTTCTTC
v_call: TRBV9
j_call: TRBJ2-1
clone_size: few
d_call: TRBD2

cdr3_aa: CAISRSDGRGNTIYF
cdr3_nt: TGTGCCATCAGTCGTTCGGACGGGAGGGGAAACACCATATATTTT
v_call: TRBV10-3
j_call: TRBJ1-3
clone_size: .
d_call: .

cdr3_aa: CASSLRDFQETQYF
cdr3_nt: TGTGCCAGCAGCTTAAGGGACTTCCAAGAGACCCAGTACTTC
v_call: TRBV9
j_call: TRBJ2-5
clone_size: .
d_call: .

cdr3_aa: CASSLTPGELFF
cdr3_nt: TGTGCCAGCAGTTTGACACCCGGGGAGCTGTTTTTT
v_call: TRBV28
j_call: TRBJ2-2
clone_size: .
d_call: .

cdr3_aa: CSSSLGSSWAYEQYF
cdr3_nt: TGTTCCAGCAGCTTAGGAAGTTCTTGGGCTTACGAGCAGTACTTC
v_call: TRBV7-9
j_call: TRBJ2-7
clone_size: .
d_call: .

cdr3_aa: CASRDDRGYYGYTF
cdr3_nt: TGTGCCAGCAGAGACGACAGGGGTTACTATGGCTACACCTTC
v_call: TRBV27
j_call: TRBJ1-2
clone_size: .
d_call: TRBD1

cdr3_aa: CASSVPGTGWLSTEAFF
cdr3_nt: TGTGCCAGCAGCGTACCCGGGACAGGGTGGTTGTCCACTGAAGCTTTCTTT
v_call: TRBV7-2
j_call: TRBJ1-1
clone_size: .
d_call: TRBD1

cdr3_aa: CASSGGQNTEAFF
cdr3_nt: TGTGCCAGCAGTGGGGGACAGAACACTGAAGCTTTCTTT
v_call: TRBV6-1
j_call: TRBJ1-1
clone_size: .
d_call: .

cdr3_aa: CASSSDITGTTIILTQYF
cdr3_nt: TGTGCCAGCAGTTCAGATATCACCGGGACTACTATTATACTTACCCAGTACTTC
v_call: TRBV7-9
j_call: TRBJ2-5
clone_size: .
d_call: TRBD2

cdr3_aa: CASTGGGAGTEAFF
cdr3_nt: TGTGCCAGCACGGGGGGAGGGGCCGGCACTGAAGCTTTCTTT
v_call: TRBV7-9
j_call: TRBJ1-1
clone_size: .
d_call: .

cdr3_aa: CASSYRNEQFF
cdr3_nt: TGTGCCAGCAGTTACAGGAATGAGCAGTTCTTC
v_call: TRBV5-4
j_call: TRBJ2-1
clone_size: few
d_call: .

cdr3_aa: CASSLVPGDTYEQYF
cdr3_nt: TGTGCCAGCAGCTTAGTGCCAGGGGACACCTACGAGCAGTACTTC
v_call: TRBV7-2
j_call: TRBJ2-7
clone_size: .
d_call: .

cdr3_aa: CASSRTVGAAEFF
cdr3_nt: TGCGCCAGCAGTAGGACGGTTGGGGCAGCTGAGTTCTTC
v_call: TRBV5-1
j_call: TRBJ2-1
clone_size: .
d_call: .

cdr3_aa: CASSLPRLSGANGLTF
cdr3_nt: TGTGCCAGCAGCTTGCCCAGGCTCTCTGGGGCCAACGGCCTGACTTTC
v_call: TRBV7-9
j_call: TRBJ2-6
clone_size: .
d_call: .

cdr3_aa: CACTGVYGYTF
cdr3_nt: TGTGCCTGTACAGGGGTCTATGGCTACACCTTC
v_call: TRBV30
j_call: TRBJ1-2
clone_size: .
d_call: TRBD1

cdr3_aa: CASSADSSGGAYEQYF
cdr3_nt: TGTGCCAGCAGTGCAGACTCTAGCGGGGGGGCCTACGAGCAGTACTTC
v_call: TRBV27
j_call: TRBJ2-7
clone_size: .
d_call: TRBD2

cdr3_aa: CASSRRTGIETDTQYF
cdr3_nt: TGCGCCAGCAGCCGTAGGACAGGGATAGAAACAGATACGCAGTATTTT
v_call: TRBV5-1
j_call: TRBJ2-3
clone_size: .
d_call: TRBD1

cdr3_aa: CASSLWDRERYGYTF
cdr3_nt: TGTGCCAGCAGCTTATGGGACAGGGAACGGTATGGCTACACCTTC
v_call: TRBV5-5
j_call: TRBJ1-2
clone_size: .
d_call: TRBD1

cdr3_aa: CATSRARGDTQYF
cdr3_nt: TGTGCCACCAGCAGGGCCCGAGGGGATACGCAGTATTTT
v_call: TRBV15
j_call: TRBJ2-3
clone_size: .
d_call: .